These T cell receptor beta chains were read from a single sample in a study of blood T cell repertoires in COVID-19. Only in-frame clones appear in the TCRdb table, and some are missing; sequencing was by immunoSEQ multiplex PCR. Here the sample spans under 200,000 clones, about 88% being singletons. The sample comprised PBMCs or T cells enriched from blood (not recorded which). The receptors shown here come from a woman between 18 and 29 years old who had recovered from COVID-19. Each CDR3 is given with its conserved first and last residue. Fields, in order: J gene, D gene, V gene, clone size, CDR3 length, CDR3 DNA, CDR3 protein. The D gene is left open where the match is weak. Where a row states a size, it is once, few, many or the class of an expanded clone; other rows omit it.

TRBJ2-1 . TRBV10-3 . 11 TGTGCCACCCTCCGGGGCAATGAGCAGTTCTTC CATLRGNEQFF
TRBJ2-7 TRBD1 TRBV6-5 . 14 TGTGCCAGCAGCCCAGGGGGCCTCTGGTACGAGCAGTACTTC CASSPGGLWYEQYF
TRBJ2-2 TRBD2 TRBV7-6 . 14 TGTGCCAGCAGCTTACGGGAGGGGACCGGGGAGCTGTTTTTT CASSLREGTGELFF
TRBJ1-2 . TRBV3-1/TRBV3-2 few 12 TGTGCCAGCAGCCAAAGAGAGGGAGGCTACACCTTC CASSQREGGYTF
TRBJ2-4 TRBD2 TRBV29-1 . 14 TGCAGCGTTTTACTAGCGGGAGGGACACGCATTCAGTACTTC CSVLLAGGTRIQYF
TRBJ2-1 TRBD2 TRBV10-3 . 16 TGTGCCATCAGTGAGTACCTAGCGGGAGGGAGCGAGGAGCAGTTCTTC CAISEYLAGGSEEQFF
TRBJ1-4 . TRBV7-9 . 15 TGTGCCAGCAGCTTAGGAGATGGGCCTAATGAAAAACTGTTTTTT CASSLGDGPNEKLFF
TRBJ1-2 TRBD1 TRBV19 . 13 TGTGCCAGCCACCGGGACAGGACTAATGGCTACACCTTC CASHRDRTNGYTF
TRBJ2-7 . TRBV19 . 13 TGTGCCAGTAGTGTCGGACAGCAATACGAGCAGTACTTC CASSVGQQYEQYF
TRBJ1-4 TRBD1 TRBV7-9 . 15 TGTGCCAGCAGCTTAGCAAGGACAGGGGGTGAAAAACTGTTTTTT CASSLARTGGEKLFF
TRBJ1-2 . TRBV6-6 once 13 TGTGCCAGCAGTTACTCTACGGAGTATGGCTACACCTTC CASSYSTEYGYTF
TRBJ2-1 . TRBV11-2 . 13 TGTGCCAGCAGCCAAGACCCGGGGGTTGAGCAGTTCTTC CASSQDPGVEQFF
TRBJ2-7 TRBD1 TRBV7-9 . 13 TGTGCCAGCAGCTCAGGGGGTCAAGGTGAGCAGTACTTC CASSSGGQGEQYF
TRBJ2-1 . TRBV6-5 . 14 TGTGCCAGCAATCGGCTAGCAGTAGACAATGAGCAGTTCTTC CASNRLAVDNEQFF
TRBJ2-1 TRBD1 TRBV7-3 . 16 TGTGCCAGCAGCCTAGGGGGACAGGGGCCGTACAATGAGCAGTTCTTC CASSLGGQGPYNEQFF
TRBJ1-6 . TRBV28 once 13 TGTGCCAGCAGTTTGACAGTGAATTCACCCCTCCACTTT CASSLTVNSPLHF
TRBJ1-1 . TRBV30 . 12 TGTGCCTGGAGTCCATGGACTGTTGAAGCTTTCTTT CAWSPWTVEAFF